The 23 T cell receptor beta chains presented below share a single source sample, sequenced in a study of blood T cell repertoires in COVID-19 (dated by TCRdb to about 2020). Library generation was performed with the immunoSEQ multiplex PCR assay. TCRdb re-hosts the immuneACCESS table, in-frame sequences only. Its copies lack some clones; in the studies checked, an unresolved V gene accounts for under half of them, and the cause for the rest is not known. Here the sample has 100,000 to 120,000 clones; approximately 79% occur a single time. The ten largest make up 16% of the sample. Sequencing was done on a sample of peripheral blood. These receptors came from a woman over 75 with active or convalescent COVID-19.

The gene calls are TRBV5-6 and TRBJ1-3, with a tentative D call TRBD1 (5 bases). The CDR3 contains 14 residues. Trimming left V 0 bases short and J 7 bases short, with 11 bases between. CDR1 SGHDT and CDR2 YYEEEE come from the germline V gene. In DNA, the CDR3 is TGTGCCAGCAGCTTGGCCGTGGGGGGGAACACCATATATTTT. Its translation is CASSLAVGGNTIYF.

The V gene is TRBV5-1, the J gene TRBJ2-2; TRBD1 agrees at 11 bases. The CDR3 spans 15 residues. Germline CDR1 is SGHRS and CDR2 is YFSETQ. V shed 5 bases and J 8 bases; nucleotides not matched to a gene: 8. The CDR3 DNA sequence: TGCGCCAGCAGTCGTGGACAGGGGGCTTCGGGGGAGCTGTTTTTT. Encoded protein: CASSRGQGASGELFF.

This rearrangement joins TRBV2 to TRBJ1-3, with a weak D call TRBD1 (6 bases). V was shortened by 6 bases and J by 2 bases, with 17 bases between the two germline ends. This CDR3 contains 16 residues. Germline values: CDR1 SNHLY, CDR2 FYNNEI. The CDR3 DNA reads TGTGCCAGCAGCTCCCAACAGGGTAACGCTGGAAACACCATATATTTT. Its protein is CASSSQQGNAGNTIYF.

The chain uses TRBV30 and TRBJ2-3, with TRBD1 matching over 8 bases. V lost 2 bases to trimming and J lost 0 bases; unmatched junction nucleotides: 4. CDR3 length equals 15 residues. CDR1 is GTSNPN and CDR2 is SVGIG in the germline V gene (reference sequence). The chain's CDR3 is CAWSPRQGSTDTQYF. The CDR3, as DNA: TGTGCCTGGAGTCCCAGACAGGGGAGCACAGATACGCAGTATTTT.

V and J are TRBV9 and TRBJ1-1; no reliable D call. CDR3 length: 14 amino acids. Germline CDR1 is SGDLS and CDR2 is YYNGEE. The ends were cut back, 0 bases at V and 3 bases at J, with 9 bases in the middle. CDR3 region: CASSVEMADTEAFF. Written as DNA, the CDR3 is TGTGCCAGCAGCGTAGAAATGGCAGACACTGAAGCTTTCTTT.

This sequence joins TRBV7-9 and TRBJ2-7; possible D gene TRBD2, 6 bases. CDR1 is SEHNR and CDR2 is FQNEAQ in the germline V gene (reference sequence). The CDR3 extends over 12 amino acids. The ends were cut back, 5 bases at V and 6 bases at J, with 11 bases in the middle. The CDR3 DNA follows: TGTGCCAGCAGCCGCACGGGAGTCGAGCAGTACTTC. Translated, it gives CASSRTGVEQYF.

V gene TRBV19 combines with J gene TRBJ2-1; D is ambiguous. Germline-derived CDR1 and CDR2 are LNHDA and SQIVND (reference sequence). Trimming removed 7 bases at V and 1 base at J, with 11 bases between. CDR3 length equals 14 residues. DNA for the CDR3: TGTGCCAGTAACGTTGGGCCTTCCTACAATGAGCAGTTCTTC. This codes for CASNVGPSYNEQFF. Using reference TRBV19 and TRBJ2-1 for the parts outside the CDR3, the full variable domain is DGGITQSPKYLFRKEGQNVTLSCEQNLNHDAMYWYRQDPGQGLRLIYYSQIVNDFQKGDIAEGYSVSREKKESFPLTVTSAQKNPTAFYLCASNVGPSYNEQFFGPGTRLTVL.

The genes are TRBV2 and TRBJ2-3; D unresolved. The CDR3 is 14 residues long. Germline CDR1 and CDR2: SNHLY and FYNNEI. The CDR3, as DNA: TGTGCGTCCCGGGTGCGTGGTCGCACAGATACGCAGTATTTT. Protein product: CASRVRGRTDTQYF.

Turning to this clone: The same CDR3 is also encoded by other DNA sequences in this sample. This CDR3 is CASSSGQGNTEAFF. The CDR3 DNA sequence: TGTGCCAGCAGTAGTGGACAGGGTAACACTGAAGCTTTCTTT. The rearrangement links TRBV28 to TRBJ1-1, with 8 bases identical to TRBD1. The CDR3 extends over 14 amino acids. The J segment lost 2 bases and the V segment lost 5 bases, leaving 4 bases of the junction unmatched. Germline lookup yields CDR1 MDHEN and CDR2 SYDVKM.

This chain links TRBV2 with TRBJ2-5; no firm D call. The CDR3 extends over 13 amino acids. V was shortened by 3 bases and J by 5 bases, with 10 bases between the two germline ends. The germline gives CDR1 SNHLY, CDR2 FYNNEI. DNA for the CDR3: TGTGCCAGCAGTGACATGGCGGCCGAGACCCAGTACTTC. Its translation: CASSDMAAETQYF.

The CDR3 DNA is TGTGCCAGCTCACGATCAGGGGGCGCCTACAATGAGCAGTTCTTC. Its translation is CASSRSGGAYNEQFF. The gene calls are TRBV18 and TRBJ2-1; TRBD1 matches 8 bases. The trim removed 4 bases at V and 2 bases at J, leaving 4 bases unmatched. This CDR3 has 15 residues. Germline-derived CDR1 and CDR2 are KGHSH and LQKENI.

The V call is TRBV6-5, the J call TRBJ2-1; weak D call: TRBD1 (5 bases). V was pared by 0 bases and J by 11 bases, with 11 bases between. The CDR3 is 13 residues long. CDR1 is MNHEY, CDR2 SVGAGI, per germline. The CDR3: CASSYSNTDKQFF. The CDR3 DNA sequence: TGTGCCAGCAGTTACTCGAATACGGACAAGCAGTTCTTC.

The chain carries TRBV6-5 and TRBJ2-1; 8 bases agree with TRBD2. This CDR3 comprises 14 residues. The germline gives CDR1 MNHEY, CDR2 SVGAGI. Trimming at V came to 7 bases and at J to 2 bases, leaving 4 bases not matched to a gene. The CDR3 DNA sequence: TGTGCCAGCACCGGACTAGCACCCTACAATGAGCAGTTCTTC. This encodes CASTGLAPYNEQFF.

Many counts were recorded for this clone. The chain carries TRBV7-3 and TRBJ2-1, with TRBD2 matching over 11 bases. V was clipped by 4 bases and J by 8 bases; unmatched bases: 10. The CDR3 consists of 16 residues. CDR1 and CDR2 from the germline V gene are SGHTA and FQGTGA. CDR3 loop: CASSSAHSGRAHEQFF. The CDR3 nucleotides are TGTGCCAGCAGCTCAGCCCATAGCGGGAGGGCCCATGAGCAGTTCTTC.

This clone came up a few times. The V call is TRBV2, the J call TRBJ2-7; weak D call: TRBD1 (6 bases). Trimming left V 4 bases short and J 0 bases short, with 25 bases between. Looked up from germline, CDR1 is SNHLY and CDR2 is FYNNEI. This CDR3 contains 19 residues. The CDR3 DNA reads as TGTGCCAGCAGTGTATCCAGTGGGTGGGGGCTTGGTCTCTCCTACGAGCAGTACTTC. This translates into CASSVSSGWGLGLSYEQYF. The full variable domain, its missing parts supplied by reference TRBV2 and TRBJ2-7, is EPEVTQTPSHQVTQMGQEVILRCVPISNHLYFYWYRQILGQKVEFLVSFYNNEISEKSEIFDDQFSVERPDGSNFTLKIRSTKLEDSAMYFCASSVSSGWGLGLSYEQYFGPGTRLTVT.

J is TRBJ2-7 and V is TRBV6-5, with a weak D call TRBD1 (5 bases). Germline V CDR1 and CDR2: MNHEY, SVGAGI. The CDR3 loop spans 13 amino acids. Trimming left V 0 bases short and J 9 bases short, with 12 bases between. This chain's CDR3 is CASSYSQGLGQYF. Here the CDR3 DNA reads TGTGCCAGCAGTTACTCTCAGGGTTTAGGGCAGTACTTC.

The rearrangement joins TRBV28 to TRBJ1-1, with D perhaps TRBD1 (5 bases). Trimming took 7 bases from V and 6 from J, leaving 15 bases between them. The CDR3 has 13 residues. Germline CDR1 and CDR2: MDHEN and SYDVKM. CDR3 nucleotide sequence: TGTGCCAGCACCGAAAGGGGTGGAGCTGAAGCTTTCTTT. Translation: CASTERGGAEAFF.

The chain is built from TRBV18 and TRBJ2-1, with 7 bases aligning to TRBD2. This CDR3 region has 17 residues. The V and J ends lost 3 bases and 5 bases, in that order; junction bases with no gene match: 13. Germline CDR1 is KGHSH and CDR2 is LQKENI. CDR3 sequence reads: CASSPASKRDVNNEQFF. The CDR3 DNA is TGTGCCAGCTCACCTGCCTCAAAGCGGGACGTCAACAATGAGCAGTTCTTC. The whole variable domain, remainder taken from reference TRBV18 and TRBJ2-1, is NAGVMQNPRHLVRRRGQEARLRCSPMKGHSHVYWYRQLPEEGLKFMVYLQKENIIDESGMPKERFSAEFPKEGPSILRIQQVVRGDSAAYFCASSPASKRDVNNEQFFGPGTRLTVL.

The CDR3 nucleotides read TGTGCCAGCAGAGGGGGGGGATACCAAGAGACCCAGTACTTC. Its translation: CASRGGGYQETQYF. V gene TRBV2 combines with J gene TRBJ2-5, with a possible D match to TRBD2 (7 bases). This CDR3 is 14 amino acids long. The V and J ends lost 6 bases and 0 bases respectively, with 11 bases between them. Germline assignment: CDR1 SNHLY and CDR2 FYNNEI.

The V gene is TRBV5-4, the J gene TRBJ2-3, with 13 bases identical to TRBD2. The germline V gene encodes CDR1 SGHNT and CDR2 YYREEE (reference sequence). The CDR3 contains 20 residues. The junction had 13 bases not matched to a gene; V was cut back by 3 bases and J by 0 bases. The CDR3 loop reads CASSSRRTSGSHLSTDTQYF. DNA for the CDR3: TGTGCCAGCAGCTCGCGTAGGACTAGCGGGAGCCACTTAAGCACAGATACGCAGTATTTT.

The chain recombines TRBV7-9 with TRBJ2-3, with D perhaps matching TRBD2 (5 bases). V dropped 4 bases and J dropped 7 bases, with 12 bases sitting between them. This CDR3 is 13 amino acids long. Germline-derived CDR1 and CDR2 are SEHNR and FQNEAQ (reference sequence). CDR3 sequence: CASSSGLSHTQYF. CDR3 in DNA: TGTGCCAGCAGCTCAGGACTTTCCCATACGCAGTATTTT.

The chain links TRBV2 to TRBJ2-7; D perhaps matches TRBD1 (5 bases). The CDR3 totals 12 residues. The V end was cut by 7 bases, the J end by 5 bases, with 12 bases between. Germline values: CDR1 SNHLY, CDR2 FYNNEI. The CDR3: CASTPQGNEQYF. In DNA, the CDR3 is TGTGCCAGCACTCCGCAGGGCAACGAGCAGTACTTC. Looking up the rest from reference TRBV2 and TRBJ2-7 gives the full variable domain: EPEVTQTPSHQVTQMGQEVILRCVPISNHLYFYWYRQILGQKVEFLVSFYNNEISEKSEIFDDQFSVERPDGSNFTLKIRSTKLEDSAMYFCASTPQGNEQYFGPGTRLTVT.

The chain carries TRBV7-2 and TRBJ2-1, with 10 bases identical to TRBD2. The CDR3 spans 19 residues. Germline values: CDR1 SGHTA, CDR2 FQGNSA. V shed 2 bases, J shed 6 bases, and the junction held 16 bases outside the gene matches. CDR3: CASSLRLPGAAGGVNEQFF. The CDR3, as DNA: TGTGCCAGCAGCTTACGTTTACCGGGGGCAGCGGGAGGGGTCAATGAGCAGTTCTTC.